These T cell receptor beta chains were read from a single sample in a study of T cell repertoires in cytomegalovirus infection. TCRdb re-called the reads through MiXCR, storing one row per CDR3 protein. This sample has more than 140,000 distinct CDR3 sequences, with 5.5% to 7% found just once. Input material: PBMCs. The receptors were gathered from a human donor in good health (CMV status not recorded). Some clones in this sample may be carry-over from other donors' samples. CDR3s include the opening cysteine and the closing phenylalanine or tryptophan. The D gene is left open where the match is weak. Size values are once, few and many counts, or a class for expanded clones, and some rows have none.

clone size	CDR3 length	J gene	V gene	D gene	CDR3 protein	CDR3 DNA
many	11	TRBJ2-1	TRBV7-9	NA	CASTPANEQFF	TGTGCCAGCACCCCCGCCAATGAGCAGTTCTTC
many	14	TRBJ1-6	TRBV3-1	NA	CASSQASDNSPLHF	TGTGCCAGCAGCCAGGCGAGCGATAATTCACCCCTCCACTTT
many	11	TRBJ1-2	TRBV29-1	NA	CSVEETYGYTF	TGCAGCGTTGAAGAAACCTATGGCTACACCTTC
many	16	TRBJ1-2	TRBV7-8	NA	CASSLRRDILNYGYTF	TGTGCCAGCAGCTTACGGCGGGACATACTTAACTATGGCTACACCTTC
many	16	TRBJ2-3	TRBV7-9	TRBD1	CASSPRRQGIGDTQYF	TGTGCCAGCAGCCCCCGTCGACAGGGGATTGGGGATACGCAGTATTTT
few	11	TRBJ2-1	TRBV6-1	NA	CASRERDSQFF	TGTGCCAGCAGGGAACGGGATTCGCAGTTCTTC
few	13	TRBJ1-6	TRBV6-1	NA	CASKPGTTRSLHF	TGTGCCAGCAAACCGGGGACCACAAGGTCCCTCCACTTT
few	15	TRBJ2-3	TRBV2	NA	CASKKEGGSTDTQYF	TGTGCCAGCAAGAAAGAGGGGGGAAGCACAGATACGCAGTATTTT
NA	11	TRBJ2-7	TRBV27	NA	CASSFFGEQYF	TGTGCCAGCAGTTTCTTCGGCGAGCAGTACTTC
many	13	TRBJ2-4	TRBV12-3/TRBV12-4	NA	CASSRDRKNIQYF	TGTGCCAGCAGTAGGGACCGAAAAAACATTCAGTACTTC
few	15	TRBJ1-5	TRBV6-5	NA	CASSEGGLANQPQHF	TGTGCCAGCAGTGAAGGAGGGTTGGCCAATCAGCCCCAGCATTTT
many	14	TRBJ1-1	TRBV28	NA	CASALPVTNTEAFF	TGTGCCAGCGCCCTCCCGGTCACGAACACTGAAGCTTTCTTT
NA	15	TRBJ1-1	TRBV14	NA	CASSQDLGSATEAFF	TGTGCCAGCAGCCAAGATTTGGGGTCAGCGACTGAAGCTTTCTTT
many	15	TRBJ2-1	TRBV11-3	TRBD2	CASSPGRLAGNEQFF	TGTGCCAGCAGCCCGGGGAGACTAGCTGGAAATGAGCAGTTCTTC
few	13	TRBJ1-1	TRBV14	NA	CASRDALRTEAFF	TGTGCCAGCAGGGATGCATTACGGACTGAAGCTTTCTTT
many	15	TRBJ2-2	TRBV5-8	NA	CASSSIGTRAGELFF	TGTGCCAGCAGCTCGATAGGGACTCGTGCCGGGGAGCTGTTTTTT
many	13	TRBJ2-1	TRBV7-9	NA	CASTLGAGNEQFF	TGTGCCAGCACCCTCGGGGCGGGCAATGAGCAGTTCTTC
many	15	TRBJ2-3	TRBV9	TRBD1	CASSDGTGSRDTQYF	TGTGCCAGCAGCGACGGGACAGGGAGTAGGGATACGCAGTATTTT
many	15	TRBJ2-3	TRBV10-3	TRBD1	CAISERGGRTDTQYF	TGTGCCATCAGTGAAAGAGGGGGCCGGACAGATACGCAGTATTTT
many	17	TRBJ2-3	TRBV7-2	TRBD2	CASSLEGTSGGLDTQYF	TGTGCCAGCAGCTTAGAGGGGACTAGCGGCGGATTGGATACGCAGTATTTT
many	15	TRBJ1-2	TRBV14	NA	CASSPRGAGNYGYTF	TGTGCCAGCAGCCCCAGAGGGGCAGGGAACTATGGCTACACCTTC
many	16	TRBJ1-3	TRBV7-8	NA	CASSSQAGEAVGTIYF	TGTGCCAGCAGCTCCCAGGCAGGGGAAGCAGTAGGGACCATATATTTT
NA	14	TRBJ2-7	TRBV10-3	NA	CAIRLNRAGNEQYF	TGTGCCATCAGGTTGAACAGGGCGGGCAACGAGCAGTACTTC
many	16	TRBJ1-1	TRBV7-2	NA	CASSLGRTGNFHKAFF	TGTGCCAGCAGCTTAGGTCGCACAGGGAACTTTCACAAAGCTTTCTTT
few	13	TRBJ2-3	TRBV13	NA	CASSLAGENTQYF	TGTGCCAGCAGCTTAGCTGGAGAGAATACGCAGTATTTT
many	12	TRBJ1-5	TRBV12-3/TRBV12-4	NA	CASRMGFQPQHF	TGTGCCAGCAGGATGGGATTTCAGCCCCAGCATTTT
NA	15	TRBJ1-5	TRBV6-6	TRBD1	CASSSPGQGYQPQHF	TGTGCCAGCAGTTCACCGGGACAGGGCTATCAGCCCCAGCATTTT
many	16	TRBJ2-1	TRBV7-3	NA	CASSNIGGRSYNEQFF	TGTGCCAGCAGCAACATCGGGGGGCGCTCCTACAATGAGCAGTTCTTC
few	12	TRBJ1-1	TRBV30	NA	CAWSVTATGAFF	TGTGCCTGGAGTGTAACGGCCACTGGGGCTTTCTTT
many	15	TRBJ2-3	TRBV12-5	TRBD1	CASGPGTGQGDTQYF	TGTGCTAGTGGTCCCGGGACAGGGCAAGGGGATACGCAGTATTTT
many	17	TRBJ2-6	TRBV7-3	TRBD1	CASSQGTGLSGANVLTF	TGTGCCAGCAGCCAAGGGACAGGCCTCTCTGGGGCCAACGTCCTGACTTTC
NA	16	TRBJ2-7	TRBV28	NA	CASSWPRRDTSYEQYF	TGTGCCAGCAGTTGGCCCCGCCGGGACACATCCTACGAGCAGTACTTC